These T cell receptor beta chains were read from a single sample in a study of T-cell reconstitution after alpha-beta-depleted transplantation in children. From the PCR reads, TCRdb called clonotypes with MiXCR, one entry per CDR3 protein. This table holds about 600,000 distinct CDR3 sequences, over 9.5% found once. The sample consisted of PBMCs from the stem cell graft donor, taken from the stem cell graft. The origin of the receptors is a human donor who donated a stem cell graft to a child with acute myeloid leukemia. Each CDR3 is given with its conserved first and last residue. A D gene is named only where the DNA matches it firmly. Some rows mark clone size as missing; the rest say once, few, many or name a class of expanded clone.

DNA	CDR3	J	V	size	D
TGTGCCAGCAGCGCTGCGGGGACAGCCTATGGCTACACCTTC	CASSAAGTAYGYTF	TRBJ1-2	TRBV25-1	-	TRBD1
TGTGCCAGCCGGTGGGGGAGAAAAGAGGGCGAAGCTTTCTTT	CASRWGRKEGEAFF	TRBJ1-1	TRBV12-3/TRBV12-4	few	-
TGTGCCAGCAGCTTAGATGTCAACCCCACAGATACGCAGTATTTT	CASSLDVNPTDTQYF	TRBJ2-3	TRBV11-2	few	-
TGCGCCAGCAGCCAAGATACAGCGGGAGTCAGCACTGAGCAGTTCTTC	CASSQDTAGVSTEQFF	TRBJ2-1	TRBV4-1	-	TRBD2
TGTGCCAGCAGGCCCAGGACTAGCCTGATCTACGAGCAGTACTTC	CASRPRTSLIYEQYF	TRBJ2-7	TRBV7-8	few	TRBD2
TGCAGTGCTACTTGGACAGTCGGAGAGACCCAGTACTTC	CSATWTVGETQYF	TRBJ2-5	TRBV20-1	many	-
TGTGCCAGCAGTTCCTCGTTTACCCAAGAGACCCAGTACTTC	CASSSSFTQETQYF	TRBJ2-5	TRBV6-5	many	-
TGTGCCAGCAGCCTCGCGACATTACTGGGCCCGCAGTATTTT	CASSLATLLGPQYF	TRBJ2-3	TRBV14	few	-
TGCAGCGTTGCCGGGGGGGCCGGGTGGCCTGAAGCTTTCTTT	CSVAGGAGWPEAFF	TRBJ1-1	TRBV29-1	many	-
TGTGCCAGCATCCTGGGGACTCTAGCCAAAAACATTCAGTACTTC	CASILGTLAKNIQYF	TRBJ2-4	TRBV6-1	many	-
TGTGCCAGCAGTAGCGGGACGTATGAAGAGACCCAGTACTTC	CASSSGTYEETQYF	TRBJ2-5	TRBV7-9	few	TRBD2
TGTGCCAGCAGCCGGGGCCCCCAACAGGGGGGCATGGGAGACTACACCTTC	CASSRGPQQGGMGDYTF	TRBJ1-2	TRBV13	few	TRBD1
TGTGCCAGCAGCTACCTAGGGGATCGTGAAAAACTGTTTTTT	CASSYLGDREKLFF	TRBJ1-4	TRBV7-8	few	-
TGTGCCATCACCGCGACAGGGCGGAGGGGGAGCACAGATACGCAGTATTTT	CAITATGRRGSTDTQYF	TRBJ2-3	TRBV10-3	-	-
TGTGCCAGCAGTTTATCGGCGGGGACAGTTCTCGGGCCCCAGCATTTT	CASSLSAGTVLGPQHF	TRBJ1-5	TRBV27	few	TRBD1
TGCGCCAGCAGTGTGGGGACTGGGGCCAACGTCCTGACTTTC	CASSVGTGANVLTF	TRBJ2-6	TRBV5-1	-	-
TGCGCCAGCAGCTTGGATGGACTTTCAGGAGCTAATGAAAAACTGTTTTTT	CASSLDGLSGANEKLFF	TRBJ1-4	TRBV5-1	few	-
TGTGCCAGCAGCTCCTCCCGTCACCCTAAAGAGACCCAGTACTTC	CASSSSRHPKETQYF	TRBJ2-5	TRBV7-8	few	-
TGTGCCAGCAGGGCACCTTGGACTAGCGGATTCACAGATACGCAGTATTTT	CASRAPWTSGFTDTQYF	TRBJ2-3	TRBV6-1	-	TRBD2
TGTGCCAGCAGTCTGACGGACCGTTTAACGCGTACGCAGTATTTT	CASSLTDRLTRTQYF	TRBJ2-3	TRBV12-3/TRBV12-4	-	-
TGTGCCAGCAGCTACAAGATGGGGGGGGACGTCCCAGGGACCCAGTACTTC	CASSYKMGGDVPGTQYF	TRBJ2-5	TRBV3-1	many	TRBD2
TGTGCCGTTCGAGGGAGCTCCTACAATGAGCAGTTCTTC	CAVRGSSYNEQFF	TRBJ2-1	TRBV6-5	few	-
TGTGCCAGCAGCCCTACGGGACTTCGCACAGATACGCAGTATTTT	CASSPTGLRTDTQYF	TRBJ2-3	TRBV7-3	-	-
TGTGCCACCAGCAGAGCTGGCAGGAGCAGCTCCTACGAGCAGTACTTC	CATSRAGRSSSYEQYF	TRBJ2-7	TRBV15	-	-
TGTGCCAGCAGTTCTCAGAAGACCAACATCAATGAGCAGTTCTTC	CASSSQKTNINEQFF	TRBJ2-1	TRBV12-3/TRBV12-4	many	-
TGTGCCAGCAGCTTAGGGTCAGGGGCTAGCGGCAATCAGCCCCAGCATTTT	CASSLGSGASGNQPQHF	TRBJ1-5	TRBV7-6	few	-
TGCAGTGCTAAGGATCTAAATACCTACAATGAGCAGTTCTTC	CSAKDLNTYNEQFF	TRBJ2-1	TRBV20-1	few	-
TGTGCCAGCTCACCACAGGGACAGGGGTCCTACGAGCAGTACTTC	CASSPQGQGSYEQYF	TRBJ2-7	TRBV18	-	TRBD1
TGTGCCAGCAGCTCCGACAAAACAGCGTGGGGCAAAAACATTCAGTACTTC	CASSSDKTAWGKNIQYF	TRBJ2-4	TRBV7-2	few	-
TGTGCCAGCAGCCCCCAGACGGCCGGGGGGGAGACCCAGTACTTC	CASSPQTAGGETQYF	TRBJ2-5	TRBV21-1	-	-
TGTGCCAGCAGGGATCCCGGGACCTTCTACGAGCAGTACTTC	CASRDPGTFYEQYF	TRBJ2-7	TRBV6-2/TRBV6-3	many	-
TGTGCCAGCAGACCGGGACTAGCGGGAGAAGATTCCTACAATGAGCAGTTCTTC	CASRPGLAGEDSYNEQFF	TRBJ2-1	TRBV12-3/TRBV12-4	-	TRBD2
TGTGCCAGCTCACCACGGGGGACTAGCGGGACCCGGGAGCAGTACTTC	CASSPRGTSGTREQYF	TRBJ2-7	TRBV18	-	TRBD2
TGTGCCATCAGTGCCGGGACAGTAGGAGGGGAGACCCAGTACTTC	CAISAGTVGGETQYF	TRBJ2-5	TRBV10-3	few	-
TGTGCCAGCAGCTTACAGGAAAGCTCCTACGAGCAGTACTTC	CASSLQESSYEQYF	TRBJ2-7	TRBV7-3	many	-
TGCAGTGCTGCCCGACCCAATTGGGCCGAGCAGTACTTC	CSAARPNWAEQYF	TRBJ2-7	TRBV20-1	few	-
TGTGCCAGCAGCCAGACTAGCGGTTTGGTCACAGATACGCAGTATTTT	CASSQTSGLVTDTQYF	TRBJ2-3	TRBV7-3	-	TRBD2
TGTGCCAGCACCTCGACCGGACAGGGATATGGCTACACCTTC	CASTSTGQGYGYTF	TRBJ1-2	TRBV28	many	TRBD1
TGTGCCAGCAGTTCTCTATGGCATGAGCAGTTCTTC	CASSSLWHEQFF	TRBJ2-1	TRBV12-3/TRBV12-4	many	-
TGTGCCAGCAGTGAAGCGCGAAGTCCCGGGGAGCTGTTTTTT	CASSEARSPGELFF	TRBJ2-2	TRBV6-1	few	-
TGCAGTGCTAGAGGTCCCACAGATACGCAGTATTTT	CSARGPTDTQYF	TRBJ2-3	TRBV20-1	-	-
TGTGCCAGCAGTGCTTCTAGCGGGGCCACAGATACGCAGTATTTT	CASSASSGATDTQYF	TRBJ2-3	TRBV6-4	few	TRBD2
TGTGCCAGCAGCCTCAGCGGGAGGCTCAGGGCCAATGAGCAGTTCTTC	CASSLSGRLRANEQFF	TRBJ2-1	TRBV9	-	TRBD2
TGTGCCAGCAGTTTAAGGGTTGAGGGGAACAATGAGCAGTTCTTC	CASSLRVEGNNEQFF	TRBJ2-1	TRBV12-3/TRBV12-4	many	-
TGTGCCAGCAGTCTAAATGCGGGGGGCTATGGCTACACCTTC	CASSLNAGGYGYTF	TRBJ1-2	TRBV12-3/TRBV12-4	many	-
TGTGCCAGCAGCCACAGGGAAGAAGTTAGAGGCTACACCTTC	CASSHREEVRGYTF	TRBJ1-2	TRBV5-4	-	-